Following are 4 T cell receptor beta chains from one sample sequenced in a study of tumor-infiltrating lymphocytes in primary liver carcinoma. From 400 to 500 ng total RNA, TCR beta cDNA was generated with a primer in the constant region. What produced the TCR beta libraries was three nested multiplex PCR rounds using slightly modified ARM-PCR. Primers for the first two PCR rounds were TRBV1-TRBV30 forward primers and a C-beta reverse primer (about 11 cycles per round). In TCRdb, the multiplex PCR reads were re-called with MiXCR into one record per CDR3 protein. Of fewer than 350,000 distinct CDR3 sequences listed, approximately 65% are singletons. Germline DNA was extracted alongside blood RNA, which was obtained from unsorted whole blood. The specimen was peripheral blood. These TCRs come from a man aged 35 to 55 with primary liver carcinoma and hepatitis B virus infection.

Of note for this clonotype: A much larger clone is a single base away; this may be a read error. The genes are TRBV5-5 and TRBJ1-1, with D perhaps matching TRBD1 (5 bases). Germline assignment: CDR1 SGHKS and CDR2 YYEKEE (reference sequence). The CDR3 loop spans 15 amino acids. Trimming cost V 7 bases and J 3 bases, with 19 bases left between them. DNA of the CDR3: TGTGCCAGCTGCCCCCTCGTCAGGGCGGACACTGAAGCTTTCTTT. Residues: CASCPLVRADTEAFF.

V gene TRBV11-1 combines with J gene TRBJ2-7, with 9 bases fitting TRBD2. The CDR3 is 15 amino acids. The germline V gene encodes CDR1 SGHAT and CDR2 FQDESV (reference sequence). V shed 6 bases, J shed 5 bases, and the junction held 11 bases outside the gene matches. This CDR3 is CASSHRNSGSDEQYF. The CDR3 DNA follows: TGTGCCAGCAGTCATAGGAATAGCGGGAGCGACGAGCAGTACTTC.

This chain joins TRBV11-2 and TRBJ2-3; no clear D. CDR1 and CDR2 (germline): SGHAT, FQNNGV. CDR3 length: 15 amino acids. V was cut by 3 bases and J by 2 bases, with 12 bases left in between. The CDR3 DNA follows: TGTGCCAGCAGCTTCGGCGTGTCTAACACAGATACGCAGTATTTT. The encoded protein is CASSFGVSNTDTQYF.

In its sample, this clonotype was seen many times. The V and J genes are TRBV6-6 and TRBJ2-5; D may be TRBD1 (5 bases). This CDR3 is 13 amino acids long. Trimming took 5 bases from V and 3 from J, leaving 10 bases between them. Germline V gene sequence: CDR1 MNHNY, CDR2 SVGAGI (reference sequence). The CDR3, as DNA: TGTGCCAGCAGTAATACAGGAAAAGAGACCCAGTACTTC. Translation gives CASSNTGKETQYF.